This passage covers 14 T cell receptor beta chains from one sample sequenced in a study of vaccination effects on CD4 cells after COVID-19. Sequencing used immunoSEQ multiplex PCR; TCRdb keeps in-frame clones, though not all of them. The sample lists tens of thousands of clones; approximately 67% were seen once. These receptors have no identified antigens. On day 10 of culture, CD4+ T cells were separated out. Sequences were derived from CD4+ T cells from PBMCs cultured without peptide, sampled before COVID-19 vaccination. These receptors came from a human donor who received a COVID-19 vaccine.

The rearrangement joins TRBV11-2 to TRBJ1-2, with D possibly being TRBD1 (5 bases). CDR1 SGHAT and CDR2 FQNNGV come from the germline V gene. V lost 4 bases to trimming and J lost 5 bases, with 14 bases between them. This CDR3 is 14 amino acids long. CDR3 nucleotide sequence: TGTGCCAGCAGCTCCTCCCCGGGGGGGTATGGCTACACCTTC. This codes for CASSSSPGGYGYTF.

The gene calls are TRBV11-2 and TRBJ2-3; 8 positions agree with TRBD2. Germline V lookup: CDR1 SGHAT, CDR2 FQNNGV. Trimming took 1 base from V and 4 from J; bases not matched to a gene: 13. The CDR3 is made up of 18 amino acids. CDR3 nucleotides: TGTGCCAGCAGCTTAGGTCGCAATCGAGCGGGGGAGGCAGATACGCAGTATTTT. Protein: CASSLGRNRAGEADTQYF.

DNA of the CDR3: TGCAGCGTGGCCCCCAGAGGAGGAGAGACCCAGTACTTC. It yields the protein CSVAPRGGETQYF. The chain links TRBV29-1 to TRBJ2-5; tentative D call: TRBD2 (5 bases). The CDR3 runs to 13 residues. Germline values: CDR1 SQVTM, CDR2 ANQGSEA. The V end was cut by 6 bases, the J end by 4 bases, with 15 bases between.

V and J are TRBV27 and TRBJ2-7, with D perhaps matching TRBD1 or TRBD2 (5 bases each). Germline CDR1 is MNHEY and CDR2 is SMNVEV (reference sequence). Trimming shortened V by 5 bases and J by 4 bases, and 15 bases separated the two germline ends. The CDR3 has 14 amino acids. The CDR3 spells CASSLNGDLYEQYF. In DNA form, the CDR3 reads TGTGCCAGCAGTCTTAATGGGGACCTATACGAGCAGTACTTC.

The rearrangement uses TRBV12-3 or TRBV12-4 and TRBJ1-1; D is unclear. With 6 bases removed from V and 5 bases from J, the gap between germline ends came to 13 bases. The CDR3 extends over 13 amino acids. In DNA, the CDR3 is TGTGCCAGCAGCCCACCTTTGGGGACTGAAGCTTTCTTT. It translates to CASSPPLGTEAFF.

This chain uses TRBV6-6 with TRBJ1-5, with 7 bases lining up with TRBD1. There are 16 residues in the CDR3. The V and J ends lost 5 bases and 0 bases, in that order; junction bases with no gene match: 7. Germline V gene sequence: CDR1 MNHNY, CDR2 SVGAGI (reference sequence). CDR3 nucleotide sequence: TGTGCCAGCAGTCTCCAAGGACAGGCTAGCAATCAGCCCCAGCATTTT. Translation: CASSLQGQASNQPQHF.

J is TRBJ2-7 and V is TRBV5-1; 9 bases map to TRBD1. This CDR3 contains 14 residues. CDR1 and CDR2 (germline): SGHRS, YFSETQ. Germline trimming cut 4 bases from V and 5 bases from J; bases unmatched to any gene: 7. The DNA of the CDR3 is TGCGCCAGCAGCAGCGGGACAGGGAATGACGAGCAGTACTTC. Its protein is CASSSGTGNDEQYF.

The rearrangement joins TRBV7-2 to TRBJ2-2; D is uncertain. V was shortened by 5 bases and J by 7 bases, with 11 bases between the two germline ends. CDR3 size: 13 residues. Germline CDR1 and CDR2: SGHTA and FQGNSA. The DNA of the CDR3 is TGTGCCAGCAGCCGGTCCGGCCGCGGGGAGCTGTTTTTT. As protein: CASSRSGRGELFF.

The gene calls are TRBV18 and TRBJ1-3, with D uncertain. CDR3 length: 16 amino acids. Germline values: CDR1 KGHSH, CDR2 LQKENI. Trimming shortened V by 2 bases and J by 3 bases, and 14 bases separated the two germline ends. The CDR3 sequence is CASSPNPARRGNTIYF. The CDR3 DNA is TGTGCCAGCTCACCAAACCCAGCTAGGCGTGGAAACACCATATATTTT.

The chain has TRBV4-1 and TRBJ2-7; TRBD2 agrees at 10 bases. Germline V gives CDR1 MGHRA, CDR2 YSYEKL. CDR3 length equals 16 residues. Unmatched junction bases numbered 6, after V lost 0 bases and J lost 4 bases. CDR3 DNA sequence: TGCGCCAGCAGCCAAGATATTACTAGCGGGACGTACGAGCAGTACTTC. Protein: CASSQDITSGTYEQYF.

In DNA form, the CDR3 reads TGCGCCAGCAGCCAAGCGGCGCTAGCGGGGGGGAACACCGGGGAGCTGTTTTTT. The encoded protein is CASSQAALAGGNTGELFF. This chain connects TRBV4-1 to TRBJ2-2, with 11 bases aligning to TRBD2. The CDR3 extends over 18 amino acids. V lost 1 base to trimming and J lost 1 base; unmatched junction nucleotides: 5. Germline V gene lookup returns CDR1 MGHRA and CDR2 YSYEKL.

The gene calls are TRBV30 and TRBJ1-2, with D maybe TRBD1 (5 bases). The CDR3 spans 11 residues. Germline CDR1 and CDR2: GTSNPN and SVGIG (reference sequence). V lost 3 bases, J lost 8 bases, and 10 bases lay in between. The CDR3 DNA is TGTGCCTGGAGGGAGCAGGGAGGCTACACCTTC. Protein sequence: CAWREQGGYTF.

This clone came up a few times. The chain combines TRBV19 with TRBJ1-1; D gene uncertain. The CDR3 is 16 residues long. Germline CDR1 reads LNHDA; CDR2 reads SQIVND (reference sequence). Deletions cut 3 bases from V and 0 bases from J, with 14 bases between. DNA of the CDR3: TGTGCCAGTAGTATCGGTCGGATAGCCATGAACACTGAAGCTTTCTTT. It codes for CASSIGRIAMNTEAFF. Complete variable domain (other parts from reference TRBV19 and TRBJ1-1): DGGITQSPKYLFRKEGQNVTLSCEQNLNHDAMYWYRQDPGQGLRLIYYSQIVNDFQKGDIAEGYSVSREKKESFPLTVTSAQKNPTAFYLCASSIGRIAMNTEAFFGQGTRLTVV.

V usage is TRBV11-1 and J usage is TRBJ2-1, with 8 bases that match TRBD2. The CDR3 covers 15 residues. V lost 5 bases, J lost 4 bases, and 7 bases stayed unmatched. Germline V gene lookup returns CDR1 SGHAT and CDR2 FQDESV (reference sequence). CDR3 in amino acids: CASSISGSRYNEQFF. The CDR3 nucleotides read TGTGCCAGCAGCATAAGCGGGAGTAGGTACAATGAGCAGTTCTTC. Complete variable domain (other parts from reference TRBV11-1 and TRBJ2-1): EAEVAQSPRYKITEKSQAVAFWCDPISGHATLYWYRQILGQGPELLVQFQDESVVDDSQLPKDRFSAERLKGVDSTLKIQPAELGDSAMYLCASSISGSRYNEQFFGPGTRLTVL.